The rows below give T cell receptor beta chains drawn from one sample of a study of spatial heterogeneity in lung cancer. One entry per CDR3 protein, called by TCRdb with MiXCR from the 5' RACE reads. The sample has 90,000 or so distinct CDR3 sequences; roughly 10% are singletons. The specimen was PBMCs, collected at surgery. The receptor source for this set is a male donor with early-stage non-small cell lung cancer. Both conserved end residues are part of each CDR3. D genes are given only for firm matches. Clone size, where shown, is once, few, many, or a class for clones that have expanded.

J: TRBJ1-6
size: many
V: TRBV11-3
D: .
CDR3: CASSLDLGSPLHF
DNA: TGTGCCAGCAGCTTAGATCTCGGTTCACCCCTCCACTTT

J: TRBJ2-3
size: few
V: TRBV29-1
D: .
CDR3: CSAGPEDTQYF
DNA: TGCAGCGCAGGACCGGAAGATACGCAGTATTTT

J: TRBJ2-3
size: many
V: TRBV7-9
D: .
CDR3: CASSPNTDTQYF
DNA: TGCGCCAGCAGCCCTAACACAGATACGCAGTATTTT

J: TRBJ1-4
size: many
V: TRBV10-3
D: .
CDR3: CAISGQPPGSRNEKLFF
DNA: TGTGCCATCAGTGGCCAACCCCCAGGGAGTCGTAATGAAAAACTGTTTTTT

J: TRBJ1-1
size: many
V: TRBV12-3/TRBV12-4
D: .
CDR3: CASSFDRRGEAFF
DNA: TGTGCCAGCAGTTTCGACAGGAGAGGAGAAGCTTTCTTT

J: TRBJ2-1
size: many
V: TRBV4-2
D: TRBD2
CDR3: CASSQSPGLAYNEQFF
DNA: TGTGCCAGCAGCCAATCACCGGGACTAGCATACAATGAGCAGTTCTTC

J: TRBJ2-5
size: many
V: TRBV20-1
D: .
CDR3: CSAEGTGETQYF
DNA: TGCAGTGCTGAGGGCACTGGGGAGACCCAGTACTTC

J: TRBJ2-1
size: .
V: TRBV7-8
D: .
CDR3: CASSPTRESHYNEQFF
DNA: TGTGCCAGCAGCCCAACACGGGAGAGCCATTACAATGAGCAGTTCTTC

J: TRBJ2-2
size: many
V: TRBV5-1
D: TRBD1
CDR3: CASSRWASGGPGGGELFF
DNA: TGCGCCAGCAGCCGTTGGGCCTCAGGGGGCCCCGGTGGCGGGGAGCTGTTTTTT

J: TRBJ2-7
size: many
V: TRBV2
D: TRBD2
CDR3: CASSEGVAGGSYEQYF
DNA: TGTGCCAGCAGTGAGGGAGTAGCGGGAGGATCCTACGAGCAGTACTTC

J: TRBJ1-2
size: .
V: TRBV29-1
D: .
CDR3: CSLGGNGYTF
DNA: TGCAGCCTTGGGGGGAATGGCTACACCTTC

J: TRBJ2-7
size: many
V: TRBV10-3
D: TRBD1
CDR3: CAISGTGGAYEQYF
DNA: TGTGCCATCAGTGGGACAGGGGGCGCCTACGAGCAGTACTTC

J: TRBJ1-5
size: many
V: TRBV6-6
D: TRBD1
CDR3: CASSSKGTGRQPQHF
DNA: TGTGCCAGCAGTTCCAAGGGGACAGGTCGACAGCCCCAGCATTTT

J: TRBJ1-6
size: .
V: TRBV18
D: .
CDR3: CASSPNDRFLGSPLHF
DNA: TGTGCCAGCTCACCAAACGACAGGTTTCTGGGATCACCCCTCCACTTT

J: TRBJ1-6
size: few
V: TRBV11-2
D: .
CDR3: CASSFLGGSPLHF
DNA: TGTGCCAGCAGCTTCCTGGGGGGTTCACCCCTCCACTTT

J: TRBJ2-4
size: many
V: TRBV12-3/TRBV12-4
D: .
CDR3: CASSQGIDKNIQYF
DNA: TGTGCCAGCAGCCAGGGGATCGACAAAAACATTCAGTACTTC